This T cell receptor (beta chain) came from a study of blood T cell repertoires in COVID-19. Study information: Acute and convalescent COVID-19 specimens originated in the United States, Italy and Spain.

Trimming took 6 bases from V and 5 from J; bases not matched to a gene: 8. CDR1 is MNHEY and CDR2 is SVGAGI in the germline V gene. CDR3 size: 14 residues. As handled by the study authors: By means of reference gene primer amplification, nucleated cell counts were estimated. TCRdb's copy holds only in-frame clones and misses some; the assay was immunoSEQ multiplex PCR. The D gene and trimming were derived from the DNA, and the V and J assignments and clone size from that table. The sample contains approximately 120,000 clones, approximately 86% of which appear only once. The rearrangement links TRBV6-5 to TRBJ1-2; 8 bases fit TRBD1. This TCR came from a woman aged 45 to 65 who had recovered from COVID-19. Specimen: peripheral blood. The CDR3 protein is CASRTGEGRYGYTF. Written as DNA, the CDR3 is TGTGCCAGCAGGACAGGGGAAGGGAGATATGGCTACACCTTC.